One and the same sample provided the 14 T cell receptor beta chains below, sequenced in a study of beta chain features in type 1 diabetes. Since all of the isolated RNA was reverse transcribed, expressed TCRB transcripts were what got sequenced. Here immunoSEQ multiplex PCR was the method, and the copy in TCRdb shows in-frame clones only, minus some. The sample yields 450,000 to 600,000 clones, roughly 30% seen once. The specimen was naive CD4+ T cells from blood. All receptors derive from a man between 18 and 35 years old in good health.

CDR3 DNA sequence: TGTGCCACCAGCAGAGTTTACGAGACCCAGTACTTC. Translating it yields CATSRVYETQYF. The chain links TRBV15 to TRBJ2-5; D remains ambiguous. CDR3 length: 12 amino acids. The germline gives CDR1 LNHNV, CDR2 YYDKDF (reference sequence). Trimming pared 1 base from V and 5 bases from J, leaving 5 bases between. The variable domain in full, with the rest retrieved from reference TRBV15 and TRBJ2-5, is DAMVIQNPRYQVTQFGKPVTLSCSQTLNHNVMYWYQQKSSQAPKLLFHYYDKDFNNEADTPDNFQSRRPNTSFCFLDIRSPGLGDTAMYLCATSRVYETQYFGPGTRLLVL.

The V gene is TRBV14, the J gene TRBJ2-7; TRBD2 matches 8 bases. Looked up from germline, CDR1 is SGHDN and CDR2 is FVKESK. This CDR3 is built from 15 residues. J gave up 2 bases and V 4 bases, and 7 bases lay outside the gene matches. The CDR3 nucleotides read TGTGCCAGCAGCCTCCAAGCGGGAGCTCCCTACGAGCAGTACTTC. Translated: CASSLQAGAPYEQYF. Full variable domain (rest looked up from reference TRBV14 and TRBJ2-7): EAGVTQFPSHSVIEKGQTVTLRCDPISGHDNLYWYRRVMGKEIKFLLHFVKESKQDESGMPNNRFLAERTGGTYSTLKVQPAELEDSGVYFCASSLQAGAPYEQYFGPGTRLTVT.

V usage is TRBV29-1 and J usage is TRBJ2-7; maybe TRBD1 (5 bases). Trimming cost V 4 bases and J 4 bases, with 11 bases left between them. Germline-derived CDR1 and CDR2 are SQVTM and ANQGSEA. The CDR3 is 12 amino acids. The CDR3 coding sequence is TGCAGCGTTGTGGACACTACTTACGAGCAGTACTTC. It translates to CSVVDTTYEQYF.

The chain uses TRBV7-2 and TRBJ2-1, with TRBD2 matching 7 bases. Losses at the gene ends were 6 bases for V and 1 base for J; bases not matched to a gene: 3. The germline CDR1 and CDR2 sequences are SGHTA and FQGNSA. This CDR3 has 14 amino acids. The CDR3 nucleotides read TGTGCCAGCAGATCTAGCGGATCCTACAATGAGCAGTTCTTC. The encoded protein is CASRSSGSYNEQFF.

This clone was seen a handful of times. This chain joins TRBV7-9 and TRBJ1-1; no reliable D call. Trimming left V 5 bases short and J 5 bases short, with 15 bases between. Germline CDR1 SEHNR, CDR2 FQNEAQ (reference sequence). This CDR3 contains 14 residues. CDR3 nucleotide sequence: TGTGCCAGCAGCCCCGACTTTGGGAGGACTGAAGCTTTCTTT. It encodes CASSPDFGRTEAFF.

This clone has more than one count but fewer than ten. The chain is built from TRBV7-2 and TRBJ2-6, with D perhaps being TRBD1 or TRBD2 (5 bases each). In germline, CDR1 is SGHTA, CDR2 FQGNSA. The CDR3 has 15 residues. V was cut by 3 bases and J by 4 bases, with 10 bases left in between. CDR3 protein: CASSFGAAGANVLTF. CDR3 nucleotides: TGTGCCAGCAGCTTCGGGGCGGCCGGGGCCAACGTCCTGACTTTC.

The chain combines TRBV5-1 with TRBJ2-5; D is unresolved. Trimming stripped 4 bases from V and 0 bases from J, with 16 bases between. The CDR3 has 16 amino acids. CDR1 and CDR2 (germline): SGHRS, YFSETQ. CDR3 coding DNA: TGCGCCAGCAGCCGAAGGACCCAAGGGTACCAAGAGACCCAGTACTTC. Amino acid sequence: CASSRRTQGYQETQYF.

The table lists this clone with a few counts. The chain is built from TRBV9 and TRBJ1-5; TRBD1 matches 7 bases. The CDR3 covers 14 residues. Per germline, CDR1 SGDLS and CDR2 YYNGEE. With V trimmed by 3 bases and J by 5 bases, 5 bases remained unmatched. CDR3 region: CASSAHRGHQPQHF. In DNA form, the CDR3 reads TGTGCCAGCAGCGCCCACAGGGGACATCAGCCCCAGCATTTT.

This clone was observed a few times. The CDR3 protein is CASSQETSRHAKNIQYF. The CDR3 coding sequence is TGCGCCAGCAGCCAAGAGACTAGTCGGCACGCCAAAAACATTCAGTACTTC. This chain uses TRBV4-3 with TRBJ2-4; tentative D call: TRBD2 (6 bases). The V gene lost 0 bases and the J gene lost 1 base, with 13 bases spanning the gap. This CDR3 comprises 17 residues. Germline values: CDR1 LGHNA, CDR2 YSLEER.

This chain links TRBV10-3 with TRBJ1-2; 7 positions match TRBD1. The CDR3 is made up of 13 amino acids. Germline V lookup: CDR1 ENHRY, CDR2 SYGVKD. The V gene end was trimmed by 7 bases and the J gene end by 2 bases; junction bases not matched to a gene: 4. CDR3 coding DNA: TGTGCCATCATGCCGACAGGGAACTATGGCTACACCTTC. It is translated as CAIMPTGNYGYTF.

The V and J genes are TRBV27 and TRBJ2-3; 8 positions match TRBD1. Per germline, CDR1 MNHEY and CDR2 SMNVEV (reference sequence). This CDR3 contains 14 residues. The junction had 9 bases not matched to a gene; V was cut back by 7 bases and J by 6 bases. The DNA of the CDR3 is TGTGCCAGCACTTCAGGCAGGGGGCGCGATACGCAGTATTTT. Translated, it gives CASTSGRGRDTQYF.

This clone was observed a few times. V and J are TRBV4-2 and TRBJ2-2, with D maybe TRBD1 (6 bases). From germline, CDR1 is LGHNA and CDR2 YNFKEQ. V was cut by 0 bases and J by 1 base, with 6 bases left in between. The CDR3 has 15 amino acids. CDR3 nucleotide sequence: TGTGCCAGCAGCCAAGACAGGGGGAACACCGGGGAGCTGTTTTTT. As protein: CASSQDRGNTGELFF.

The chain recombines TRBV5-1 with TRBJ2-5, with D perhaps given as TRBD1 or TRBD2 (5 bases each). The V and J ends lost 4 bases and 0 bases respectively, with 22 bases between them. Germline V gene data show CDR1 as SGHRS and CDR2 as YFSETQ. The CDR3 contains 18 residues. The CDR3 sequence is CASSTPQGRTAYQETQYF. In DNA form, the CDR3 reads TGCGCCAGCAGCACCCCCCAGGGACGTACAGCTTACCAAGAGACCCAGTACTTC.

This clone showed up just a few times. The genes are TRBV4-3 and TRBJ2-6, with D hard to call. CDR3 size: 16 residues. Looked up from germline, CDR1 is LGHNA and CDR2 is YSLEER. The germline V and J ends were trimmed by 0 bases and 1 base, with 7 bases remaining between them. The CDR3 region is CASSQEGLSGANVLTF. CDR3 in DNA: TGCGCCAGCAGCCAAGAAGGGCTTTCTGGGGCCAACGTCCTGACTTTC.